This TCR beta chain was recorded in a study of blood T cell repertoires in COVID-19. Assay: immunoSEQ multiplex PCR; the TCRdb copy retains only in-frame clones and omits some. Here the sample spans 380,000 or so clones, around 92% being singletons. A single count supports this clone. The CDR3 contains 14 residues. Germline V CDR1 and CDR2: LNHDA, SQIVND (reference sequence). V gave up 7 bases and J gave up 14 bases; unmatched junction bases: 16. Sequencing used peripheral blood. This TCR came from a man between 40 and 49 years old with acute or convalescent COVID-19. The chain employs TRBV19 and TRBJ1-4; 7 bases fit TRBD1. The CDR3, as DNA: TGTGCCAGTAACGATATACAGGGGATGGGTAGGCTGTTTTTT. Translating it yields CASNDIQGMGRLFF.